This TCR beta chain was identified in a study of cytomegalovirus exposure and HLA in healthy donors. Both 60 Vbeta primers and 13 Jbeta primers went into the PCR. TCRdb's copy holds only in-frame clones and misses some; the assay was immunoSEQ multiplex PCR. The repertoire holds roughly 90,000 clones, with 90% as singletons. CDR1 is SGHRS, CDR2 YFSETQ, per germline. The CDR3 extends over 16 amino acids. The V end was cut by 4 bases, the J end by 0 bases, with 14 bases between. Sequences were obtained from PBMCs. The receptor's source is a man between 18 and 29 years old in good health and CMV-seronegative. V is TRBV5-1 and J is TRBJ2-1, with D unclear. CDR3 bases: TGCGCCAGCAGCGGATTATCTAGGAGCTCCTACAATGAGCAGTTCTTC. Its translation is CASSGLSRSSYNEQFF.